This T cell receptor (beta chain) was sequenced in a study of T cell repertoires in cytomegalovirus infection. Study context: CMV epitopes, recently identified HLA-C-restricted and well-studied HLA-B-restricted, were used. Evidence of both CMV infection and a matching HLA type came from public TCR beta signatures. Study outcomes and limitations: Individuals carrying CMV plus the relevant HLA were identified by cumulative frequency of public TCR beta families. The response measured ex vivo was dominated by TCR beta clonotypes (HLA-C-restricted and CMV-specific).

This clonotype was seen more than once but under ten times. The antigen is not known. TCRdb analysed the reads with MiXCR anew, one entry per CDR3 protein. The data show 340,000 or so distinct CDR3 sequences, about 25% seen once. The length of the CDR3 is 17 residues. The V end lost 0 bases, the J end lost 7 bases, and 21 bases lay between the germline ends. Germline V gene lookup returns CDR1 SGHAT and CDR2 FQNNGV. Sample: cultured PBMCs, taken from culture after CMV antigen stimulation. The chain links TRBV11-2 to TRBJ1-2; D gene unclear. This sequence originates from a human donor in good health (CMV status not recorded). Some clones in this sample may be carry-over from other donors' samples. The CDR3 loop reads CASSLDGAGLRAAGYTF. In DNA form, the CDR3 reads TGTGCCAGCAGCTTAGATGGAGCAGGTCTACGTGCGGCTGGCTACACCTTC.